A single sample is the source of the 5 T cell receptor beta chains below, sequenced in a study of cytomegalovirus exposure and HLA in healthy donors. The PCR was carried out with 60 Vbeta primers and 13 Jbeta primers. Produced via immunoSEQ multiplex PCR; TCRdb's table is partial and in-frame only. Of 170,000 or so clones in the sample, around 83% are singletons; the top ten hold more than 1.5%. Sequencing was carried out using PBMCs. These receptors were obtained from a man aged 50 to 59 in good health and CMV-seronegative.

The gene calls are TRBV7-3 and TRBJ2-3; 8 nucleotides align to TRBD2. Germline V lookup: CDR1 SGHTA, CDR2 FQGTGA. V was pared by 2 bases and J by 4 bases, with 8 bases of the junction left unmatched. The CDR3 loop spans 16 amino acids. CDR3 sequence: CASSLAGGLTPDTQYF. Written as DNA, the CDR3 is TGTGCCAGCAGCTTAGCGGGGGGATTAACTCCAGATACGCAGTATTTT. Drawing the rest from reference TRBV7-3 and TRBJ2-3, the complete variable domain is GAGVSQTPSNKVTEKGKYVELRCDPISGHTALYWYRQSLGQGPEFLIYFQGTGAADDSGLPNDRFFAVRPEGSVSTLKIQRTERGDSAVYLCASSLAGGLTPDTQYFGPGTRLTVL.

The chain couples TRBV5-8 to TRBJ2-3, with 13 positions matching TRBD2. Losses at the gene ends were 2 bases for V and 1 base for J; bases not matched to a gene: 4. Germline lookup yields CDR1 SGHTS and CDR2 YDEGEE. This CDR3 region has 17 residues. CDR3 loop: CASSFPGTSGGTDTQYF. The CDR3 DNA is TGTGCCAGCAGCTTCCCGGGGACTAGCGGGGGCACAGATACGCAGTATTTT.

The V and J genes are TRBV7-2 and TRBJ2-7; 9 bases line up with TRBD1. V shed 5 bases, J shed 5 bases, and the junction held 13 bases outside the gene matches. This CDR3 is built from 16 residues. Germline V CDR1 and CDR2: SGHTA, FQGNSA. The CDR3 DNA follows: TGTGCCAGCAGCCCAACCTCCGGGACAGGGCAAAACGAGCAGTACTTC. Translating gives CASSPTSGTGQNEQYF. The whole variable domain, filled in from reference TRBV7-2 and TRBJ2-7, reads GAGVSQSPSNKVTEKGKDVELRCDPISGHTALYWYRQSLGQGLEFLIYFQGNSAPDKSGLPSDRFSAERTGGSVSTLTIQRTQQEDSAVYLCASSPTSGTGQNEQYFGPGTRLTVT.

The chain joins TRBV28 to TRBJ1-2, with 8 bases aligning to TRBD1. The CDR3 totals 15 residues. The J segment lost 6 bases and the V segment lost 4 bases, leaving 10 bases of the junction unmatched. Germline V lookup: CDR1 MDHEN, CDR2 SYDVKM. The CDR3 loop is CASSSPTGGKNGYTF. For the CDR3, the DNA is TGTGCCAGCAGTTCTCCCACAGGGGGGAAAAATGGCTACACCTTC.

This rearrangement joins TRBV5-1 to TRBJ1-1, with TRBD1 as a possible D gene (6 bases). CDR1 SGHRS and CDR2 YFSETQ come from the germline V gene. CDR3 size: 14 residues. The V and J ends lost 7 bases and 5 bases respectively, with 18 bases between them. CDR3 protein: CASDSGVRGTEAFF. The CDR3 bases are TGCGCCAGCGACTCAGGGGTTAGGGGGACTGAAGCTTTCTTT.